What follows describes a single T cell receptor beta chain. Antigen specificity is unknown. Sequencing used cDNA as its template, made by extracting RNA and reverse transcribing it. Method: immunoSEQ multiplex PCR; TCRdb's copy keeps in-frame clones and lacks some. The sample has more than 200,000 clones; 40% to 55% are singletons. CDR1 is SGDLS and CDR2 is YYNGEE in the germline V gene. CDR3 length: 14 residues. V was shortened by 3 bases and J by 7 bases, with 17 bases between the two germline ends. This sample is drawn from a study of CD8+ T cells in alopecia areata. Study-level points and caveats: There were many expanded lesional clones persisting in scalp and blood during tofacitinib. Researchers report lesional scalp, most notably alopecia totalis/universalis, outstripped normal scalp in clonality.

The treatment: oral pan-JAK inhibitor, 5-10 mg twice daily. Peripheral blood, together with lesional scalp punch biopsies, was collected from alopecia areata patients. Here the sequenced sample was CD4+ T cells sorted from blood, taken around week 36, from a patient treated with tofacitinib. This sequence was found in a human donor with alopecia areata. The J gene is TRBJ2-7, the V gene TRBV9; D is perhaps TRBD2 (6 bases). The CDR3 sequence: CASSASSWREEQYF. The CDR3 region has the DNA TGTGCCAGCAGCGCGAGTAGCTGGAGGGAAGAGCAGTACTTC.